This T cell receptor beta chain was found in a study of radiotherapy plus CTLA-4 blockade in lung cancer. Germline lookup yields CDR1 KGHSH and CDR2 LQKENI. Between the trimmed V and J ends, which lost 6 bases and 3 bases, there was a span of 20 bases. The CDR3 contains 16 residues. The repertoire was sequenced with immunoSEQ multiplex PCR; TCRdb's copy has only in-frame clones and lacks some. This table holds just over 60,000 clones, about 72% found once. The sequences come from peripheral blood, collected from a patient treated with radiotherapy plus ipilimumab. The chain is built from TRBV18 and TRBJ2-5; D not certain. This receptor was taken from a human donor with non-small cell lung cancer who had a complete response to radiotherapy plus ipilimumab. DNA for the CDR3: TGTGCCAGCTCGCTGCCCCCCCTACACCCCAAAGAGACCCAGTACTTC. It translates to CASSLPPLHPKETQYF.